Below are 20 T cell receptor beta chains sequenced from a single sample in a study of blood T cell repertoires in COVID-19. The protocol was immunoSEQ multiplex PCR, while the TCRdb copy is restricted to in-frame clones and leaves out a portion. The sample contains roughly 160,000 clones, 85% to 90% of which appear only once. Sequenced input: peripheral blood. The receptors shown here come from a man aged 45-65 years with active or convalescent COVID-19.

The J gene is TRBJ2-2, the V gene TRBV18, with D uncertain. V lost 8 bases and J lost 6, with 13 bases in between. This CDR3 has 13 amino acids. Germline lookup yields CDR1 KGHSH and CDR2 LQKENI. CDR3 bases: TGTGCCAGCGGGCAGTCGAAGGCCGGGGAGCTGTTTTTT. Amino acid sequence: CASGQSKAGELFF. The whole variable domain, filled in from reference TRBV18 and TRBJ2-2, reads NAGVMQNPRHLVRRRGQEARLRCSPMKGHSHVYWYRQLPEEGLKFMVYLQKENIIDESGMPKERFSAEFPKEGPSILRIQQVVRGDSAAYFCASGQSKAGELFFGEGSRLTVL.

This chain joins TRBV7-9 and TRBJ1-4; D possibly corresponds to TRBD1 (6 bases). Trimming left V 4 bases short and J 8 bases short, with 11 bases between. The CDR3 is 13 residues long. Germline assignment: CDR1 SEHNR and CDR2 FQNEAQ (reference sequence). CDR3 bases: TGTGCCAGCAGCTCAGGACAGTCCGAAAAACTGTTTTTT. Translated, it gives CASSSGQSEKLFF.

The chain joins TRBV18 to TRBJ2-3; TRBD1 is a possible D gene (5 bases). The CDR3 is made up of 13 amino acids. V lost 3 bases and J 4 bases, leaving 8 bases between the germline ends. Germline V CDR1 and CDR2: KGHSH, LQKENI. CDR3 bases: TGTGCCAGCTCACCGGCAGGGTCAGATACGCAGTATTTT. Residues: CASSPAGSDTQYF.

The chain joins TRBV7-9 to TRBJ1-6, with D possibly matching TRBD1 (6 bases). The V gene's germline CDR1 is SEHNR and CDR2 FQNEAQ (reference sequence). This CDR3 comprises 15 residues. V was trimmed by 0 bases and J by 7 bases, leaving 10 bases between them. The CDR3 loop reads CASSLAAGANSPLHF. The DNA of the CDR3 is TGTGCCAGCAGCTTAGCGGCAGGGGCGAATTCACCCCTCCACTTT.

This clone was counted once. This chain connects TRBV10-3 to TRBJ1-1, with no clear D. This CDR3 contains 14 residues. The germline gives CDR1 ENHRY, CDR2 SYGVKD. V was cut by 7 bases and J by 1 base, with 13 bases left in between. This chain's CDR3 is CAIKGWQENTEAFF. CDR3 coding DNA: TGTGCCATCAAAGGATGGCAGGAGAACACTGAAGCTTTCTTT.

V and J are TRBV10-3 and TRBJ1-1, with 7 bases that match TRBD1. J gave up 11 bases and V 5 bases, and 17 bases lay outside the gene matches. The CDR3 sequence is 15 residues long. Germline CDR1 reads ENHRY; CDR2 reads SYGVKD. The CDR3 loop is CAISREGAGAGQAFF. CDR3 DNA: TGTGCCATCAGTCGAGAGGGGGCTGGGGCAGGGCAGGCTTTCTTT.

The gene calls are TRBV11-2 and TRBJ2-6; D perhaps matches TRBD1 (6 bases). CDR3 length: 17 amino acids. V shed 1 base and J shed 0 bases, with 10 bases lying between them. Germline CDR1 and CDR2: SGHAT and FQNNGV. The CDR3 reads CASSLVAGDSGANVLTF. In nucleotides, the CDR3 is TGTGCCAGCAGCTTAGTGGCAGGGGACTCTGGGGCCAACGTCCTGACTTTC.

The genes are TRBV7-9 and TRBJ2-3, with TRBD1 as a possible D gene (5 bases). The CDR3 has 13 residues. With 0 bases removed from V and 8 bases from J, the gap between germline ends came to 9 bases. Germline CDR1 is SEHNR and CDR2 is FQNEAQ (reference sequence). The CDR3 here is CASSLASRGTQYF. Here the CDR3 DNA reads TGTGCCAGCAGCTTAGCATCAAGGGGTACGCAGTATTTT.

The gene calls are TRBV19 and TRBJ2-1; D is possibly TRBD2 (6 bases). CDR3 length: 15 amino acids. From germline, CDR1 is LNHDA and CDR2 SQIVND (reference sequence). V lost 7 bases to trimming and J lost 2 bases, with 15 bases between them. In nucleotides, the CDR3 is TGTGCCAGTACGTGGATAGGAGGGACCTACAATGAGCAGTTCTTC. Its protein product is CASTWIGGTYNEQFF.

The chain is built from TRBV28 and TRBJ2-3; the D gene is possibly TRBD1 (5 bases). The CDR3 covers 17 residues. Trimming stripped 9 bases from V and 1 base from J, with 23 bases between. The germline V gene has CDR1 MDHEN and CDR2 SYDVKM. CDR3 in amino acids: CASPPTPGQGGTDTQYF. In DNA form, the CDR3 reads TGTGCCAGTCCACCCACTCCAGGGCAGGGCGGCACAGATACGCAGTATTTT. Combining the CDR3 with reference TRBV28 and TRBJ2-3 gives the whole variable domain DVKVTQSSRYLVKRTGEKVFLECVQDMDHENMFWYRQDPGLGLRLIYFSYDVKMKEKGDIPEGYSVSREKKERFSLILESASTNQTSMYLCASPPTPGQGGTDTQYFGPGTRLTVL.

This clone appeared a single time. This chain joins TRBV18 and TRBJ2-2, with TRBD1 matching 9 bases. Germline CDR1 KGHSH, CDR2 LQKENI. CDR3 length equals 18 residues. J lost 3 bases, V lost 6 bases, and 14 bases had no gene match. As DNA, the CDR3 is TGTGCCAGCTCGGCCAACCCCGGGGGACAGGGTGACACCGGGGAGCTGTTTTTT. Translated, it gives CASSANPGGQGDTGELFF.

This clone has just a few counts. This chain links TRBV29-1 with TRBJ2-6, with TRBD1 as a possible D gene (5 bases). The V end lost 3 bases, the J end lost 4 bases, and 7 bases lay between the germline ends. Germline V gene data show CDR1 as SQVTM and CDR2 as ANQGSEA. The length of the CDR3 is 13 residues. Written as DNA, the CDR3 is TGCAGCGTTGAGGGGCCAGGGGCCAACGTCCTGACTTTC. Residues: CSVEGPGANVLTF. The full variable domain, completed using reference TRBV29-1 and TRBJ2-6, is SAVISQKPSRDICQRGTSLTIQCQVDSQVTMMFWYRQQPGQSLTLIATANQGSEATYESGFVIDKFPISRPNLTFSTLTVSNMSPEDSSIYLCSVEGPGANVLTFGAGSRLTVL.

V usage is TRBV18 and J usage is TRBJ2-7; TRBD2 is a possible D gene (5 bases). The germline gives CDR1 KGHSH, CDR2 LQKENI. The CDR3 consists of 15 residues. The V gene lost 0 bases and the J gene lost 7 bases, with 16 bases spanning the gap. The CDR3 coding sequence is TGTGCCAGCTCACCACCGGGCCCGGACCGGGGAGAGCAGTACTTC. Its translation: CASSPPGPDRGEQYF.

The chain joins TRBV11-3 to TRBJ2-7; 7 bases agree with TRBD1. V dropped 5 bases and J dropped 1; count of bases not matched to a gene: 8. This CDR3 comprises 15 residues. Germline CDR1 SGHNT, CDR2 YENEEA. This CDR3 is CASSRTGQISYEQYF. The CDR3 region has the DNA TGTGCCAGCAGCAGGACGGGACAGATTTCCTACGAGCAGTACTTC.

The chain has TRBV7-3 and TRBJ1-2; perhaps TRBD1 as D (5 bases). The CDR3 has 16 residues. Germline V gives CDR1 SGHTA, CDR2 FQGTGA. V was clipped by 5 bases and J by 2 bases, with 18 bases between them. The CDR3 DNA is TGTGCCAGCAGCCGGAAATGGGGCGTAGGAAACTATGGCTACACCTTC. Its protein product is CASSRKWGVGNYGYTF.

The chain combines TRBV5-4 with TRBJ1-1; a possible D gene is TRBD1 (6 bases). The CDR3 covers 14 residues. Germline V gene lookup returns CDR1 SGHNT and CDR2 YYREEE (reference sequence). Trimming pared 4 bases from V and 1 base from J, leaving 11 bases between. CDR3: CASSPGGANTEAFF. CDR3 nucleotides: TGTGCCAGCAGCCCGGGGGGGGCGAACACTGAAGCTTTCTTT.

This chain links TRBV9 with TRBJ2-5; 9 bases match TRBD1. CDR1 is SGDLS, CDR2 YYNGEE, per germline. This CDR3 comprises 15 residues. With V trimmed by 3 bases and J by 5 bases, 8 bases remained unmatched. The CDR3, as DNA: TGTGCCAGCAGCGAAACCGGGACAGGGCGGGAGACCCAGTACTTC. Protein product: CASSETGTGRETQYF.

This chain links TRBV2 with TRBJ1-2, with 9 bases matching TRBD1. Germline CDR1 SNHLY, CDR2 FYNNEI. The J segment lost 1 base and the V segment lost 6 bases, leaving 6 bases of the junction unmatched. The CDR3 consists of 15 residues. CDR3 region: CASSGQGSHNYGYTF. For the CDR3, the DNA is TGTGCCAGCAGCGGACAGGGGTCCCATAACTATGGCTACACCTTC. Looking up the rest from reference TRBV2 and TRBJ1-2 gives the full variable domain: EPEVTQTPSHQVTQMGQEVILRCVPISNHLYFYWYRQILGQKVEFLVSFYNNEISEKSEIFDDQFSVERPDGSNFTLKIRSTKLEDSAMYFCASSGQGSHNYGYTFGSGTRLTVV.

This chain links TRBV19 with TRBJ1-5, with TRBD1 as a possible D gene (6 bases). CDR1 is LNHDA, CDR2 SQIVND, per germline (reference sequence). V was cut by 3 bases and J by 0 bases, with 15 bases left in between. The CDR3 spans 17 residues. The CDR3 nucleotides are TGTGCCAGTAGTATCCCGGCAGGCAGGGGTAGCAATCAGCCCCAGCATTTT. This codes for CASSIPAGRGSNQPQHF.

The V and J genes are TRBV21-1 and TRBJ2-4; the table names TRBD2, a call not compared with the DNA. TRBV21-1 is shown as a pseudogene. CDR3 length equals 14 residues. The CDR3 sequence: CASSKEAGESIQYF. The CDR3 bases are TGTGCCAGCAGCAAGGAAGCCGGGGAATCCATTCAGTACTTC.